This TCR beta chain was captured in a study of blood T cell repertoires in COVID-19. Germline assignment: CDR1 LNHDA and CDR2 SQIVND (reference sequence). The CDR3 covers 14 residues. The trim removed 3 bases at V and 1 base at J, leaving 0 bases unmatched. Only in-frame clones appear in the TCRdb table, and some are missing; sequencing was by immunoSEQ multiplex PCR. This table has tens of thousands of clones, around 90% appearing once. This sequence was found in a woman older than 75 with active COVID-19. What was sequenced was peripheral blood. The chain recombines TRBV19 with TRBJ2-3; 8 bases match TRBD1. In DNA, the CDR3 is TGTGCCAGTAGTATGACAGGGGGCACAGATACGCAGTATTTT. Translated, it gives CASSMTGGTDTQYF.